The subject of this entry is one T cell receptor (beta chain). Ten or more counts support this clonotype. Which antigen it targets is not known. Germline and junction disagree at one end, which may indicate a read error. The CDR1 and CDR2 encoded by the germline V gene are SGHRS and YFSETQ. The CDR3 starts with the cysteine, ends with the phenylalanine, and has 14 residues. Only the CDR3 DNA stays, 42 bases, in frame from base 1. These data come from a study of T cells in Graves' hyperthyroidism and ophthalmopathy (dated by TCRdb to about 2019). Looking at the study overall: Peripheral blood was collected at initial diagnosis, before any treatment. To identify distinguishing TCR V-J signatures, a discovery cohort of 95 to 100 patients was used, comprising some 45 with Graves' ophthalmopathy and some 60 with stable Graves' hyperthyroidism. Prospective prediction of ophthalmopathy was tested in an independent validation cohort of some 20 hyperthyroidism patients and roughly 16 patients who later progressed to ophthalmopathy. After sampling, hyperthyroidism patients received methimazole starting at 30 mg daily, and ophthalmopathy patients received high-dose intravenous methylprednisolone. The paper describes TCR Vbeta CDR3 sequencing of 135 peripheral blood samples, made up of roughly 45 ophthalmopathy patients, 70 to 75 hyperthyroidism patients and about 17 progressor patients. The 100 discovery patients were divided at random into training and test sets in a 7:3 ratio. In addition, the study compared T-cell repertoires in thyroid tissue and in blood from several Graves' hyperthyroidism patients.

What the authors observed across the whole study: Ophthalmopathy was separated from stable hyperthyroidism by a 13 V-J signature model, with around 90% sensitivity and 81% to 83% specificity obtained in cross-validation and 80%/75% obtained in testing. No statistical method was used to set the sample size in advance, and investigators knew the group allocation. Blood samples also contained most of the expanded thyroid clonotypes (frequency above 0.001), which suggests that blood repertoires may reflect thyroid immune responses. In validation, progression to ophthalmopathy was predicted by the model with nearly 71% sensitivity and around 75% specificity, a median of roughly six months before onset.

Amplification of TCR beta CDR3 regions was carried out from RNA transcripts. For the first round of RT-PCR on the TCR CDR3, the HTBI primer set was used together with the Qiagen OneStep RT-PCR kit. A second multiplex PCR round built the libraries, followed by size selection and purification. Paired-end sequencing of the libraries was performed with 100 bp reads on an Illumina HiSeq2000. The paper's data handling went like this. SOAPnuke was used to process the raw data, throwing out any read that contained adapters or uncalled bases, had a mean Phred below 15, or lacked an exact constant-primer or identifier match. High-quality paired reads were merged with COPE v1.2.5, and unique nucleotide sequences were defined as clonotypes. MiTCR v1.1 was used to align clonotypes to the IMGT TRBV, TRBD and TRBJ reference segments. Only V-J combinations with frequency above 0.0001, covering about 99% of repertoires, were analysed. A TCS score was defined as the ratio between F50 (clonal expansion) and ExV (chaos), using BLOSUM62-based TCRdist between CDR3 peptides within each V-J. Welch's t-statistics and random forest reduced roughly 540 V-J features to roughly 13, which were used in a naive Bayes classifier (R e1071). TCRdb itself trimmed the public reads at Q25 with fastp, ran MiXCR and retained productive beta chains. Every distinct CDR3 protein forms one entry, paired with its most common genes and DNA. The V and J calls here are based on TCRdb, not the publication. The sample records 300,000 to 400,000 distinct CDR3 sequences, roughly 13% of which are singletons. Together, the top ten hold roughly 8.3% of the sample.

Graves' hyperthyroidism was defined as stable when no progression to ophthalmopathy occurred over 18 months of follow-up. Hyperthyroidism patients were newly diagnosed, with disease duration under 2 months, and aged 18 to 65 years. Patients with uncontrolled infections, other autoimmune diseases, pregnancy or lactation were excluded. Diagnoses were established on the basis of clinical symptoms, serum thyroxine and TRAb, thyroid ultrasound, and orbital computed tomography. PBMCs were separated from approximately 10 ml of fresh peripheral blood using Ficoll-Paque density gradient centrifugation. Total RNA was extracted with Trizol reagent, and quality was checked on an Agilent 2100 Bioanalyzer.

Input material: blood. The receptor was derived from a woman between 18 and 29 years old with Graves' hyperthyroidism. In this chain, TRBV5-1 is recombined with TRBJ1-1, with TRBD1 tentatively as D gene (6 bases match). DNA sequence: TGTGCCAGCAGCTTAGAGGGGGGGAACACTGAAGCTTTCTTT. It is translated as CASSLEGGNTEAFF.